Shown below are 3 T cell receptor beta chains from a single sample sequenced in a study of T cell repertoires and HLA-DP antigens. Their recognized antigens are unknown. Measured with immunoSEQ multiplex PCR; TCRdb has only the in-frame clones, and not every one. This sample has 65,000 to 90,000 clones; about 80% occur once, and the top ten carry roughly 1.5%. The specimen sequenced was CD4+ T cells from PBMCs. All receptors derive from a man aged 55 to 70 in good health and CMV-seronegative.

This clone was observed a few times. V usage is TRBV19 and J usage is TRBJ1-3; perhaps TRBD1 as D (6 bases). Trimming left V 10 bases short and J 3 bases short, with 19 bases between. Germline V gene data show CDR1 as LNHDA and CDR2 as SQIVND (reference sequence). The CDR3 loop spans 15 amino acids. CDR3 in amino acids: CATEQGLRGGNTIYF. The CDR3 bases are TGTGCCACCGAACAGGGTCTGCGGGGTGGAAACACCATATATTTT.

This chain uses TRBV7-9 with TRBJ2-4; 11 bases match TRBD1. Trimming cost V 3 bases and J 0 bases; bases outside gene matches: 1. Germline CDR1 and CDR2: SEHNR and FQNEAQ (reference sequence). The CDR3 is 16 residues long. CDR3 sequence (DNA): TGTGCCAGCAGCTTGGGACAGGGGGTAGCCAAAAACATTCAGTACTTC. Protein sequence: CASSLGQGVAKNIQYF.

This chain uses TRBV7-2 with TRBJ2-2; D gene unclear. Per germline, CDR1 SGHTA and CDR2 FQGNSA. The V gene lost 5 bases and the J gene lost 1 base, with 8 bases spanning the gap. The CDR3 has 14 residues. CDR3 coding DNA: TGTGCCAGCAGCCCTCCCGAGAACACCGGGGAGCTGTTTTTT. It specifies CASSPPENTGELFF.